The 2 T cell receptor beta chains listed next were all sequenced from one sample in a study of OX40 agonist ivuxolimab in advanced cancers. Using immunoSEQ multiplex PCR, the repertoire was profiled, and TCRdb retains in-frame clones only, with some absent. The sample consists of fewer than 60,000 clones, 80% of them appearing once. The starting material was CD4+ or CD8+ T cells sorted from blood, obtained in a trial of the OX40 agonist ivuxolimab. These receptors originate from an adult with an advanced solid tumor such as melanoma, head and neck, liver or kidney cancer.

This clone was counted only a few times. The chain uses TRBV7-2 and TRBJ2-5, with D perhaps being TRBD1 or TRBD2 (5 bases each). This CDR3 has 13 amino acids. Trimming left V 4 bases short and J 5 bases short, with 11 bases between. The germline V gene has CDR1 SGHTA and CDR2 FQGNSA. The CDR3, as DNA: TGTGCCAGCAGCTCCTGGGGGTACGAGACCCAGTACTTC. Amino acid sequence: CASSSWGYETQYF.

The gene calls are TRBV2 and TRBJ1-1, with D possibly TRBD1 on 6 matching bases. Trimming pared 4 bases from V and 5 bases from J, leaving 14 bases between. The V gene's germline CDR1 is SNHLY and CDR2 FYNNEI. The CDR3 length is 14 residues. The CDR3 loop is CASSGWGLRTEAFF. The CDR3 DNA reads as TGTGCCAGCAGTGGTTGGGGGCTTCGGACTGAAGCTTTCTTT.